This T cell receptor beta chain was recorded in a study of shared clonotypes between healthy human individuals. Study information: A couple of female and a few male donors aged 18 to 49 were enrolled.

Germline CDR1 is SGHNT and CDR2 is YYREEE (reference sequence). J was trimmed by 3 bases and V by 0 bases; bases with no gene match: 0. CDR3 length equals 16 residues. For each subset, genomic DNA was distributed in equal portions over several immunoSEQ plates. Some clones are missing from TCRdb's copy, which holds only in-frame ones; the method was immunoSEQ multiplex PCR. The data contain nearly 1,000,000 clones, 60% to 85% of them singletons. The sequence derives from a man aged 18-30 years in good health. The specimen sequenced was memory CD4+ T cells sorted from blood. Subset defined: CD45RA-negative fraction. The gene calls are TRBV5-4 and TRBJ2-3; 14 nucleotides line up with TRBD2. The DNA of the CDR3 is TGTGCCAGCAGCTTGGGGACTAGCGGGAGGACAGATACGCAGTATTTT. It translates to CASSLGTSGRTDTQYF.